A selection of T cell receptor beta chains follows, all from one sample in a study of T cells and Merkel cell carcinoma outcomes. Sequenced by immunoSEQ multiplex PCR; TCRdb stores in-frame clones only, minus some. There are under 15,000 clones in the sample; 95% to 96% occur only once, and roughly 1% lies in the top ten. Sequencing was carried out using tumor tissue from Merkel cell carcinoma. The receptors come from a human donor with Merkel cell carcinoma. The CDR3 runs from the conserved cysteine through the conserved F or W. D genes are given only for firm matches. Size is omitted from some rows. Given values are once, few, many or a class for expanded clones.

NA TRBJ2-7 TRBD1 TRBV5-1 TGCGCCAGCAGCTCCATGACAGGGATCTCCTACGAGCAGTACTTC CASSSMTGISYEQYF
NA TRBJ2-7 TRBD2 TRBV28 TGTGCCAGCAGCCAGACTAGCGGGAGGGCTGCGTTCGAGCAGTACTTC CASSQTSGRAAFEQYF
NA TRBJ2-7 TRBD1 TRBV5-1 TGCGCCAGCAGCTTGGACAGGGGGCGTGAGCAGTACTTC CASSLDRGREQYF
few TRBJ1-1 NA TRBV5-6 TGTGCCAGCAGCTTGGGATTTCTAGGTATAACTTTCTTT CASSLGFLGITFF
NA TRBJ2-1 NA TRBV5-5 TGTGCCAGCAGCTTGGGGGTAGGAGCCTACAATGAGCAGTTCTTC CASSLGVGAYNEQFF
NA TRBJ2-2 NA TRBV4-1 TGCGCCAGCAGCCAAGGGCAGGGCGTGGGAACCGGGGAGCTGTTTTTT CASSQGQGVGTGELFF
NA TRBJ2-5 NA TRBV7-9 TGTGCCAGCAGCTTGGCCAGAGAGACCCAGTACTTC CASSLARETQYF
NA TRBJ2-7 NA TRBV4-1 TGCGCCAGCAGCCAGGACCCCCGGCGGTGGCAGTACTTC CASSQDPRRWQYF
NA TRBJ2-7 NA TRBV7-9 TGTGCCAGCAGGTACCGGAGGGCCGGAGACGAGCAGTACTTC CASRYRRAGDEQYF
NA TRBJ2-1 TRBD2 TRBV5-1 TGCGCCAGCAGCTGGGGGACTAGCGGGACCTACAATGAGCAGTTCTTC CASSWGTSGTYNEQFF
NA TRBJ2-1 TRBD2 TRBV29-1 TGCAGCGTCCCAGGAGCGGGAGAAAACAATGAGCAGTTCTTC CSVPGAGENNEQFF
NA TRBJ1-1 NA TRBV7-2 TGTGCCAGCAGCTCCAGCACAGGGTTCACTGAAGCTTTCTTT CASSSSTGFTEAFF
NA TRBJ2-7 NA TRBV7-8 TGTGCCAGCAGCTTAGAACAGGGCTACGAGCAGTACTTC CASSLEQGYEQYF
NA TRBJ1-4 NA TRBV28 TGTGCCAGCAGTTTAGGAGGGGCTAATGAAAAACTGTTTTTT CASSLGGANEKLFF
NA TRBJ1-3 NA TRBV5-1 TGCGCCAGCACCCTGGACGCCCTTAGTGCGGGAAACACCATATATTTT CASTLDALSAGNTIYF
NA TRBJ2-1 NA TRBV7-9 TGTGCCAGCAGCGGACTGGATGAGCAGTTCTTC CASSGLDEQFF
NA TRBJ1-4 NA TRBV6-1 TGTGCCAGCAATCCGGGCAGTACGAGGGAAAAACTGTTTTTT CASNPGSTREKLFF
NA TRBJ2-5 NA TRBV5-1 TGCGCCAGCAGCCCGCGGCCGGACGGGACCCAGTACTTC CASSPRPDGTQYF
NA TRBJ2-7 TRBD2 TRBV28 TGTGCCAGCAGTCGAGGGGCTAGCGGGAGAGGCGAGCAGTACTTC CASSRGASGRGEQYF
NA TRBJ2-1 TRBD2 TRBV5-1 TGCGCCAGCAGCTTGGATGTTAGCGGGAGCGGTGAGCAGTTCTTC CASSLDVSGSGEQFF
NA TRBJ2-7 TRBD2 TRBV11-2 TGTGCCAGCAGCTCCAGCGGGAGAGGCTCCTACGAGCAGTACTTC CASSSSGRGSYEQYF
NA TRBJ2-5 NA TRBV18 TGTGCCAGCTCACCAGGACTCGTCCTGCAAGAGACCCAGTACTTC CASSPGLVLQETQYF
NA TRBJ2-3 NA TRBV9 TGTGCCAGCAGCGCGAGGGGGGGAGGGGCGGATACGCAGTATTTT CASSARGGGADTQYF
NA TRBJ2-1 TRBD2 TRBV19 TGTGCCAGTAGTACCATGACTAGCGGGAGATCAACTGAGCAGTTCTTC CASSTMTSGRSTEQFF
NA TRBJ2-7 NA TRBV13 TGTGCCAGCAGCTTTGAGGGTTTCGACGAGCAGTACTTC CASSFEGFDEQYF
NA TRBJ2-3 NA TRBV5-1 TGCGCCAGCAGCTTGCAACCGGGAGGCACAGATACGCAGTATTTT CASSLQPGGTDTQYF
NA TRBJ1-2 TRBD1 TRBV5-6 TGTGCCAGCAGCTTAGAGGTGACAGGGACTTACGGCTACACCTTC CASSLEVTGTYGYTF
NA TRBJ2-1 NA TRBV9 TGTGCCAGCAGCGTAGCCAGCAGCTCCTACAATGAGCAGTTCTTC CASSVASSSYNEQFF
NA TRBJ1-1 NA TRBV6-5 TGTGCCAGCTCGGTGCAGGCGGGAACTGAAGCTTTCTTT CASSVQAGTEAFF
NA TRBJ1-4 NA TRBV11-3 TGTGCCAGCAGCTTAAAAGGGGGTGAGGAAAAACTGTTTTTT CASSLKGGEEKLFF
NA TRBJ2-6 TRBD1 TRBV29-1 TGCAGCGTTGCGGGGACAGGGTCAAATGTCCTGACTTTC CSVAGTGSNVLTF
NA TRBJ1-1 TRBD1 TRBV5-1 TGCGCCAGCAGCCTGGGGACAGGGGGGAACACTGAAGCTTTCTTT CASSLGTGGNTEAFF
NA TRBJ1-3 TRBD1 TRBV9 TGTGCCAGCAGCGAGAGACAGGGCGTCTCTGGAAACACCATATATTTT CASSERQGVSGNTIYF
NA TRBJ1-5 NA TRBV6-1 TGTGCCAGCAGAAACGCTCGGTCGTTTCAGCCCCAGCATTTT CASRNARSFQPQHF
NA TRBJ2-3 NA TRBV29-1 TGCAGCGTCGGAAGAGATTTTAGCACAGATACGCAGTATTTT CSVGRDFSTDTQYF
NA TRBJ2-7 TRBD1 TRBV27 TGTGCCAGCAGTTGGTCTCGACAGGGATCCTACGAGCAGTACTTC CASSWSRQGSYEQYF
NA TRBJ2-3 TRBD2 TRBV29-1 TGCAGCGTGTTACTAGCGGGCACAGATACGCAGTATTTT CSVLLAGTDTQYF
once TRBJ2-3 NA TRBV29-1 TGCAGCGTTGGGACTAGCACAGATACGCAGTATTTT CSVGTSTDTQYF
once TRBJ2-1 NA TRBV12-5 TGTGCTAGTGGTTTGGCCACGGGGGTCGGTTACAATGAGCAGTTCTTC CASGLATGVGYNEQFF
NA TRBJ2-3 NA TRBV29-1 TGCAGCGTAGTTCTAGCGGATACGCAGTATTTT CSVVLADTQYF
NA TRBJ1-4 NA TRBV28 TGTGCCAGCAGCACGCATGCAACTAATGAAAAACTGTTTTTT CASSTHATNEKLFF
NA TRBJ1-1 NA TRBV6-5 TGTGCCAGCAGTTACTCTCTGGGTAGAAGGGCTGAAGCTTTCTTT CASSYSLGRRAEAFF
NA TRBJ2-6 NA TRBV25-1 TGTGCCAGCAGTGAAGGGGGGCACTTTGCTGGGGCCAACGTCCTGACTTTC CASSEGGHFAGANVLTF
NA TRBJ1-1 NA TRBV5-1 TGCGCCAGCAGCTTGGACGAGTTCTTTCGGACTGAAGCTTTCTTT CASSLDEFFRTEAFF
NA TRBJ2-1 TRBD1 TRBV7-3 TGTGCCAGCAGCTTAAGGCTAGCGGGACAGGGGGGTGAGCAGTTCTTC CASSLRLAGQGGEQFF
NA TRBJ2-3 TRBD2 TRBV5-1 TGCGCCAGCATGCGGGGGGCCGGTATTACAGATACGCAGTATTTT CASMRGAGITDTQYF
NA TRBJ2-7 NA TRBV5-1 TGCGCCAGCAGCTACCGACAGACGGGGGAGCAGTACTTC CASSYRQTGEQYF